These 31 T cell receptor beta chains were sequenced from one sample in a study of neurological immune-mediated disorders. TCRdb passed the 5' RACE reads through MiXCR, listing each CDR3 protein once. The repertoire holds some 60,000 distinct CDR3 sequences, roughly 10% seen once, with around 12% in the top ten. The time point is: longitudinal time-point 2. The sample taken for sequencing was PBMCs. These receptor sequences come from a young man in good health.

This clonotype has ten or more counts. The V call is TRBV28, the J call TRBJ2-1; either TRBD1 or TRBD2 may supply D (5 bases each). V was trimmed by 5 bases and J by 10 bases, leaving 18 bases between them. Germline V gene data show CDR1 as MDHEN and CDR2 as SYDVKM. This CDR3 has 14 amino acids. The CDR3 spells CASSKRDPRVEQFF. The CDR3 bases are TGTGCCAGCAGTAAACGGGACCCCCGTGTAGAGCAGTTCTTC.

The sample holds many counts of this clonotype. The chain employs TRBV3-1 and TRBJ2-1; 8 bases are a match to TRBD2. The ends lost 4 bases at V and 2 bases at J; junction bases unmatched: 7. Germline assignment: CDR1 LGHDT and CDR2 YNNKEL (reference sequence). This CDR3 contains 16 residues. The CDR3 spells CASSPPGGRTYNEQFF. The CDR3 DNA is TGTGCCAGCAGCCCTCCGGGCGGGAGGACCTACAATGAGCAGTTCTTC.

This clonotype was counted between two and nine times. The J gene is TRBJ2-7, the V gene TRBV29-1; D tentatively fits TRBD1 or TRBD2 (5 bases each). Between the trimmed V and J ends, which lost 5 bases and 3 bases, there was a span of 23 bases. The germline V gene encodes CDR1 SQVTM and CDR2 ANQGSEA. This CDR3 contains 16 residues. CDR3 sequence: CSVQKAGTPSIYEQYF. The CDR3 bases are TGCAGCGTTCAAAAAGCCGGGACCCCTAGTATCTACGAGCAGTACTTC.

This clonotype was seen at least ten times. This chain links TRBV20-1 with TRBJ2-3; 9 bases match TRBD2. The CDR3 consists of 14 residues. After removal of 3 bases from V and 6 bases from J, the junction contained 7 bases not matched to a gene. In germline, CDR1 is DFQATT, CDR2 SNEGSKA (reference sequence). In nucleotides, the CDR3 is TGCAGTGCTAGGAACCAGCGGGGGGTGGATACGCAGTATTTT. As protein: CSARNQRGVDTQYF.

This clonotype was detected many times. The rearrangement joins TRBV4-1 to TRBJ1-1, with D unclear. This CDR3 spans 14 amino acids. V gave up 0 bases and J gave up 1 base, with 6 bases separating them. Germline V gene lookup returns CDR1 MGHRA and CDR2 YSYEKL. The CDR3 sequence: CASSQDPENTEAFF. The CDR3 region has the DNA TGCGCCAGCAGCCAAGATCCAGAGAACACTGAAGCTTTCTTT.

This clonotype was counted a few times. The rearrangement links TRBV6-2 or TRBV6-3 to TRBJ2-1; D is unclear. The CDR3 consists of 13 residues. In germline, CDR1 is MNHEY, CDR2 SVGEGT. Trimming took off 6 bases at V and 13 bases at J, with 19 bases between the two ends. In DNA, the CDR3 is TGTGCCAGCAGCCCGATGGAACTTCCGGGCCAGTTCTTC. Translated, it gives CASSPMELPGQFF.

The sample holds many counts of this clonotype. V and J are TRBV11-2 and TRBJ2-5, with TRBD2 matching 11 bases. The CDR3 is made up of 15 amino acids. Germline CDR1 reads SGHAT; CDR2 reads FQNNGV. The junction had 5 bases not matched to a gene; V was cut back by 4 bases and J by 4 bases. CDR3 nucleotides: TGTGCCAGCAGCTCTCTAGCGGGAGGAAGAGAGACCCAGTACTTC. It yields the protein CASSSLAGGRETQYF. The whole variable domain, filled in from reference TRBV11-2 and TRBJ2-5, reads EAGVAQSPRYKIIEKRQSVAFWCNPISGHATLYWYQQILGQGPKLLIQFQNNGVVDDSQLPKDRFSAERLKGVDSTLKIQPAKLEDSAVYLCASSSLAGGRETQYFGPGTRLLVL.

At least ten counts were recorded for this clonotype. The rearrangement joins TRBV5-6 to TRBJ1-2, with 7 bases that match TRBD1. The ends lost 0 bases at V and 5 bases at J; junction bases unmatched: 4. The germline V gene encodes CDR1 SGHDT and CDR2 YYEEEE. CDR3 size: 14 residues. Here the CDR3 reads CASSLEGTAYGYTF. CDR3 DNA sequence: TGTGCCAGCAGCTTGGAAGGGACAGCTTATGGCTACACCTTC.

This clonotype was seen many times. The V gene is TRBV10-3, the J gene TRBJ2-3; D gene unclear. The CDR3 consists of 16 residues. In germline, CDR1 is ENHRY, CDR2 SYGVKD. Trimming pared 0 bases from V and 0 bases from J, leaving 10 bases between. The CDR3 spells CAISESIFTSTDTQYF. The CDR3 DNA reads as TGTGCCATCAGTGAGTCGATATTTACTAGCACAGATACGCAGTATTTT.

This clonotype was counted many times. V usage is TRBV6-5 and J usage is TRBJ1-1; tentatively, D is TRBD1 (6 bases). V was shortened by 5 bases and J by 0 bases, with 25 bases between the two germline ends. In germline, CDR1 is MNHEY, CDR2 SVGAGI. This CDR3 is built from 19 residues. The chain's CDR3 is CASSPHGGGGWGVNTEAFF. As DNA, the CDR3 is TGTGCCAGCAGTCCACACGGTGGTGGGGGCTGGGGTGTGAACACTGAAGCTTTCTTT.

This clonotype was recorded many times. The rearrangement joins TRBV28 to TRBJ2-5; D is perhaps TRBD2 (6 bases). This CDR3 is 13 amino acids long. V was pared by 8 bases and J by 2 bases, with 12 bases between. Looked up from germline, CDR1 is MDHEN and CDR2 is SYDVKM. This CDR3 is CASLRDSQETQYF. CDR3 nucleotide sequence: TGTGCCAGCCTCCGGGACTCACAAGAGACCCAGTACTTC.

This clonotype has a count of ten or more. The chain recombines TRBV29-1 with TRBJ2-7; 13 bases fit TRBD2. Losses at the gene ends were 4 bases for V and 1 base for J; bases not matched to a gene: 10. CDR3 length: 17 residues. Per the germline V gene, CDR1 is SQVTM and CDR2 is ANQGSEA. CDR3 loop: CSVGSTSGRPSSYEQYF. CDR3 nucleotide sequence: TGCAGCGTTGGCTCGACTAGCGGGAGGCCTAGTTCCTACGAGCAGTACTTC.

This clonotype was recorded at least ten times. This chain joins TRBV20-1 and TRBJ2-3; 9 positions agree with TRBD2. Germline lookup yields CDR1 DFQATT and CDR2 SNEGSKA (reference sequence). The CDR3 runs to 12 residues. Trimming removed 6 bases from V and 11 bases from J; junction bases left unmatched: 9. CDR3 residues: CSAPPASGKQYF. CDR3 bases: TGCAGTGCCCCCCCCGCTAGCGGGAAGCAGTATTTT.

This clonotype came up many times. The chain links TRBV7-9 to TRBJ2-7; 15 bases map to TRBD2. The germline CDR1 and CDR2 sequences are SEHNR and FQNEAQ (reference sequence). V lost 5 bases and J lost 2; bases outside the gene matches: 13. This CDR3 is 19 amino acids long. CDR3 in DNA: TGTGCCAGCAGCACAGGCCCCGGACTAGCGGGAGGGATCCCCTACGAGCAGTACTTC. This encodes CASSTGPGLAGGIPYEQYF.

This clonotype was seen repeatedly, ten times or more. The CDR3, as DNA: TGCGCCAGCAGACCCGGGACTAGCGGAAACTACGAGCAGTACTTC. It is translated as CASRPGTSGNYEQYF. This chain connects TRBV5-1 to TRBJ2-7; 11 bases agree with TRBD2. This CDR3 region has 15 residues. Unmatched junction bases numbered 7, after V lost 5 bases and J lost 3 bases. Germline V gives CDR1 SGHRS, CDR2 YFSETQ. Together with reference TRBV5-1 and TRBJ2-7, the CDR3 gives the full variable domain: KAGVTQTPRYLIKTRGQQVTLSCSPISGHRSVSWYQQTPGQGLQFLFEYFSETQRNKGNFPGRFSGRQFSNSRSEMNVSTLELGDSALYLCASRPGTSGNYEQYFGPGTRLTVT.

This clonotype was detected ten times or more. V is TRBV5-1 and J is TRBJ2-7, with TRBD2 matching 8 bases. Germline V gene sequence: CDR1 SGHRS, CDR2 YFSETQ. J was trimmed by 5 bases and V by 4 bases; bases with no gene match: 11. CDR3 length: 15 amino acids. The CDR3 DNA reads TGCGCCAGCAGCCCGGGGGGGGGGCGCGATAACGAGCAGTACTTC. The encoded protein is CASSPGGGRDNEQYF.

This clonotype was seen many times. The chain uses TRBV27 and TRBJ2-1; D unclear. Germline V gene lookup returns CDR1 MNHEY and CDR2 SMNVEV (reference sequence). V was cut by 4 bases and J by 8 bases, with 6 bases left in between. The CDR3 runs 11 residues. The CDR3 nucleotides read TGTGCCAGCAGTTCTAACCATGAGCAGTTCTTC. Its translation: CASSSNHEQFF.

The V call is TRBV6-2 or TRBV6-3, the J call TRBJ2-1, with TRBD2 as a possible D gene (6 bases). V dropped 5 bases and J dropped 3 bases, with 11 bases sitting between them. The CDR3 runs 14 residues. In germline, CDR1 is MNHEY, CDR2 SVGEGT. CDR3 loop: CASSVAADYNEQFF. DNA of the CDR3: TGTGCCAGCAGTGTAGCGGCTGACTACAATGAGCAGTTCTTC.

This clonotype has just a few counts. This chain links TRBV27 with TRBJ2-7; 9 positions match TRBD1. This CDR3 comprises 14 residues. Germline V gene lookup returns CDR1 MNHEY and CDR2 SMNVEV (reference sequence). CDR3 loop: CVTNRGQGIREQYF. CDR3 DNA: TGTGTCACCAACCGGGGACAGGGAATTAGGGAGCAGTACTTC.

This clonotype showed up many times. J is TRBJ2-5 and V is TRBV10-3; D is undetermined. Germline V gene lookup returns CDR1 ENHRY and CDR2 SYGVKD. The CDR3 is made up of 15 amino acids. The V gene lost 2 bases and the J gene lost 3 bases, with 13 bases spanning the gap. The CDR3 loop reads CAISEGDKGKETQYF. CDR3 nucleotide sequence: TGTGCCATCAGTGAGGGCGATAAAGGAAAAGAGACCCAGTACTTC.

This clonotype was observed many times. The chain has TRBV25-1 and TRBJ2-3, with 15 nucleotides matching TRBD2. Germline-derived CDR1 and CDR2 are MGHDK and SYGVNS. The CDR3 sequence is 17 residues long. V trimming: 8 bases; J trimming: 5 bases; junction bases outside the gene matches: 11. The CDR3 region is CASSGLAGGPRVDTQYF. The CDR3, as DNA: TGTGCCAGCTCTGGACTAGCGGGAGGGCCAAGGGTAGATACGCAGTATTTT.

Only a few counts were recorded for this clonotype. CDR3 in amino acids: CSARPGGAGNTIYF. The CDR3 nucleotides are TGCAGTGCTAGGCCAGGGGGCGCTGGAAACACCATATATTTT. This sequence joins TRBV20-1 and TRBJ1-3; 8 bases match TRBD1. V trimming: 3 bases; J trimming: 2 bases; junction bases outside the gene matches: 3. Per germline, CDR1 DFQATT and CDR2 SNEGSKA (reference sequence). This CDR3 comprises 14 residues.

This clonotype was detected ten times or more. The V gene is TRBV7-9, the J gene TRBJ2-7; D not resolved. Between the trimmed V and J ends, which lost 5 bases and 4 bases, there was a span of 15 bases. The CDR3 spans 14 residues. Per the germline V gene, CDR1 is SEHNR and CDR2 is FQNEAQ (reference sequence). The CDR3: CASSPAGLPYEQYF. Here the CDR3 DNA reads TGTGCCAGCAGCCCCGCAGGTCTTCCTTACGAGCAGTACTTC.

Many counts were recorded for this clonotype. The chain uses TRBV4-2 and TRBJ1-2; D gene ambiguous. The V end lost 0 bases, the J end lost 5 bases, and 4 bases lay between the germline ends. The CDR3 is 12 amino acids. The germline gives CDR1 LGHNA, CDR2 YNFKEQ. Here the CDR3 reads CASSQDAYGYTF. CDR3 nucleotides: TGTGCCAGCAGCCAAGATGCTTATGGCTACACCTTC.

This clonotype was recorded at least ten times. The genes are TRBV20-1 and TRBJ2-1, with 9 bases matching TRBD2. The CDR3 length is 15 residues. Looked up from germline, CDR1 is DFQATT and CDR2 is SNEGSKA (reference sequence). V lost 0 bases and J lost 7; bases outside the gene matches: 7. CDR3 sequence: CSARDRTSAWNEQFF. The CDR3 coding sequence is TGCAGTGCTAGAGATAGGACTAGCGCTTGGAATGAGCAGTTCTTC.

At least ten counts were recorded for this clonotype. The V call is TRBV3-1, the J call TRBJ2-4, with D perhaps matching TRBD2 (6 bases). The CDR3 is 16 residues long. The germline V gene encodes CDR1 LGHDT and CDR2 YNNKEL (reference sequence). Trimming took off 3 bases at V and 0 bases at J, with 12 bases between the two ends. The CDR3 nucleotides are TGTGCCAGCAGCCACGCGGGGCTCGTAGCCAAAAACATTCAGTACTTC. This gives the protein CASSHAGLVAKNIQYF.

This clonotype came up many times. V and J are TRBV5-1 and TRBJ2-7, with D tentatively TRBD1 or TRBD2 (6 bases each). Per the germline V gene, CDR1 is SGHRS and CDR2 is YFSETQ. The CDR3 is 15 amino acids. Trimming stripped 4 bases from V and 3 bases from J, with 17 bases between. In DNA, the CDR3 is TGCGCCAGCAGCCTCCAAGCCGGGGGCGGCTACGAGCAGTACTTC. Translating it yields CASSLQAGGGYEQYF.

With regard to this clonotype: The junction and the germline gene differ at one end; a read error may be behind it. This rearrangement joins TRBV7-9 to TRBJ1-1; no firm D call. The CDR3 extends over 8 amino acids. Germline V CDR1 and CDR2: SEHNR, FQNEAQ (reference sequence). Here the CDR3 reads CASSPRTF. The CDR3 coding sequence is TGTGCCAGCAGCCCCCGGACCTTT.

This clonotype was recorded at least ten times. The V call is TRBV27, the J call TRBJ2-7; unclear D gene. The CDR3 extends over 15 amino acids. Germline V lookup: CDR1 MNHEY, CDR2 SMNVEV (reference sequence). V lost 4 bases to trimming and J lost 0 bases, with 13 bases between them. CDR3 nucleotide sequence: TGTGCCAGCAGTTCCTCCTCGGCCTCCTCCTACGAGCAGTACTTC. Translation: CASSSSSASSYEQYF.

The sample holds many counts of this clonotype. The chain uses TRBV5-1 and TRBJ1-3; 7 bases align to TRBD1. V shed 0 bases and J 3 bases; nucleotides not matched to a gene: 3. The CDR3 is 15 residues long. Germline CDR1 and CDR2: SGHRS and YFSETQ. CDR3 nucleotides: TGCGCCAGCAGCTTGGGCGGGACAGTTGGAAACACCATATATTTT. It specifies CASSLGGTVGNTIYF.

This clonotype has at least ten counts. The chain carries TRBV5-1 and TRBJ1-6, with a tentative D call TRBD1 (6 bases). Per the germline V gene, CDR1 is SGHRS and CDR2 is YFSETQ. Trimming removed 1 base at V and 7 bases at J, with 12 bases between. The CDR3 has 15 residues. In DNA form, the CDR3 reads TGCGCCAGCAGCTTGACACAGGGACCAAATTCACCCCTCCACTTT. This gives the protein CASSLTQGPNSPLHF.